The rows below give T cell receptor beta chains drawn from one sample of a study of radiotherapy plus CTLA-4 blockade in lung cancer. TCRdb's copy holds only in-frame clones and misses some; the assay was immunoSEQ multiplex PCR. The table records 70,000 to 95,000 clones, about four fifths of them present only once. This sample comprised peripheral blood, obtained from a patient treated with radiotherapy plus ipilimumab. The receptors stem from a human donor with non-small cell lung cancer that progressed on radiotherapy plus ipilimumab. Each CDR3 is given with its conserved first and last residue. Each record gives: CDR3 DNA, CDR3 protein, clone size, J gene, V gene, D gene. A D gene is named only where the DNA matches it firmly. Only some rows state a clone size, as once, few, many or a class for expanded clones.

CDR3nt: TGTGCCAGCAGCGAGGGGGTAAGGGAGACCCAGTACTTC; CDR3aa: CASSEGVRETQYF; abundance: once; j_gene: TRBJ2-5; v_gene: TRBV9; d_gene: -
CDR3nt: TGCGCCAGCAGCCCTCCTAGCGGATACACAGATACGCAGTATTTT; CDR3aa: CASSPPSGYTDTQYF; abundance: -; j_gene: TRBJ2-3; v_gene: TRBV5-1; d_gene: TRBD2
CDR3nt: TGTGCTAGTGGTTTGGTCGAACGCTATGGCTACACCTTC; CDR3aa: CASGLVERYGYTF; abundance: -; j_gene: TRBJ1-2; v_gene: TRBV12-5; d_gene: -
CDR3nt: TGTGCCAGCGGGGACAGGGAGTACGAGCAGTACTTC; CDR3aa: CASGDREYEQYF; abundance: -; j_gene: TRBJ2-7; v_gene: TRBV10-3; d_gene: TRBD1
CDR3nt: TGCGCCAGCAGCTTGAACTACGGGACCGGGGAGCTGTTTTTT; CDR3aa: CASSLNYGTGELFF; abundance: -; j_gene: TRBJ2-2; v_gene: TRBV5-1; d_gene: -
CDR3nt: TGCAGCGTCAATCCGGCAACAGCCCATGGCTACACCTTC; CDR3aa: CSVNPATAHGYTF; abundance: -; j_gene: TRBJ1-2; v_gene: TRBV29-1; d_gene: -
CDR3nt: TGTGCCAGCAACCTTAGCGGGGGGCGAAATGAGCAGTTCTTC; CDR3aa: CASNLSGGRNEQFF; abundance: -; j_gene: TRBJ2-1; v_gene: TRBV7-2; d_gene: TRBD2
CDR3nt: TGCGCCAGCAGCTCAGGACTAACCTACAATGAGCAGTTCTTC; CDR3aa: CASSSGLTYNEQFF; abundance: -; j_gene: TRBJ2-1; v_gene: TRBV5-1; d_gene: -
CDR3nt: TGCGCCAGCAGCCAAGAGTGGGGGGCCCTCTATGGCTACACCTTC; CDR3aa: CASSQEWGALYGYTF; abundance: -; j_gene: TRBJ1-2; v_gene: TRBV4-1; d_gene: -
CDR3nt: TGTGCCAGCTCACCACCGAGGACGACTAACAACAATGAGCAGTTCTTC; CDR3aa: CASSPPRTTNNNEQFF; abundance: -; j_gene: TRBJ2-1; v_gene: TRBV18; d_gene: -
CDR3nt: TGTGCCACCAGCAGAGAGCAGGGAGGGCATCAGCCCCAGCATTTT; CDR3aa: CATSREQGGHQPQHF; abundance: -; j_gene: TRBJ1-5; v_gene: TRBV15; d_gene: -
CDR3nt: TGTGCCAGCAGCCAAGTACTAGCGGGGGGAGGCAATGAGCAGTTCTTC; CDR3aa: CASSQVLAGGGNEQFF; abundance: -; j_gene: TRBJ2-1; v_gene: TRBV4-2; d_gene: TRBD2
CDR3nt: TGCGCCAGCAGCCAAGATCTTCTTCTCCTCAGGGGGCGAGATTCACCCCTCCACTTT; CDR3aa: CASSQDLLLLRGRDSPLHF; abundance: -; j_gene: TRBJ1-6; v_gene: TRBV4-1; d_gene: TRBD1
CDR3nt: TGCGCCAGCAGCCAAGACAGGGGGCACGAGCAGTACTTC; CDR3aa: CASSQDRGHEQYF; abundance: once; j_gene: TRBJ2-7; v_gene: TRBV4-1; d_gene: TRBD1
CDR3nt: TGTGCCAGCAGCCAAGAGTTAGGACCTTTCAATGAGCAGTTCTTC; CDR3aa: CASSQELGPFNEQFF; abundance: -; j_gene: TRBJ2-1; v_gene: TRBV14; d_gene: -
CDR3nt: TGTGCCTGGAGCTTGACAGTAGACTCCTACGAGCAGTACTTC; CDR3aa: CAWSLTVDSYEQYF; abundance: -; j_gene: TRBJ2-7; v_gene: TRBV30; d_gene: -
CDR3nt: TGTGCCAGCTCACCGCCTGGGACAGGAGGTCTGACTGAAGCTTTCTTT; CDR3aa: CASSPPGTGGLTEAFF; abundance: few; j_gene: TRBJ1-1; v_gene: TRBV18; d_gene: TRBD1
CDR3nt: TGTGCCAGTAGTAGCGGGCGGGACTACAATGAGCAGTTCTTC; CDR3aa: CASSSGRDYNEQFF; abundance: -; j_gene: TRBJ2-1; v_gene: TRBV19; d_gene: -
CDR3nt: TGTGCCTGGAGTCCACAGGGGAACACCATATATTTT; CDR3aa: CAWSPQGNTIYF; abundance: -; j_gene: TRBJ1-3; v_gene: TRBV30; d_gene: TRBD1
CDR3nt: TGCGCCAGCAGCCAAGCTTGGTTTGGAGGGTTGGGAAACACCATATATTTT; CDR3aa: CASSQAWFGGLGNTIYF; abundance: few; j_gene: TRBJ1-3; v_gene: TRBV4-3; d_gene: -
CDR3nt: TGTGCCAGTAGTGTCCTAGCGGGCCGTTCCTACAATGAGCAGTTCTTC; CDR3aa: CASSVLAGRSYNEQFF; abundance: -; j_gene: TRBJ2-1; v_gene: TRBV19; d_gene: TRBD2
CDR3nt: TGCGCCAGCAGCCAAGATATTTTTGCGGACATTTATAACTATGGCTACACCTTC; CDR3aa: CASSQDIFADIYNYGYTF; abundance: -; j_gene: TRBJ1-2; v_gene: TRBV4-3; d_gene: -
CDR3nt: TGTGCCGGACAGGGAGGAGGCACTGAAGCTTTCTTT; CDR3aa: CAGQGGGTEAFF; abundance: -; j_gene: TRBJ1-1; v_gene: TRBV2; d_gene: TRBD1
CDR3nt: TGTGCCAGCAGCCCCCCCCCATATATATCCGAGCAGTACTTC; CDR3aa: CASSPPPYISEQYF; abundance: -; j_gene: TRBJ2-7; v_gene: TRBV11-2; d_gene: -
CDR3nt: TGTGCCTGGAGCTCCGGGGACATGCCTGGGGAGCAGTACTTC; CDR3aa: CAWSSGDMPGEQYF; abundance: -; j_gene: TRBJ2-7; v_gene: TRBV30; d_gene: -
CDR3nt: TGTGCCAGCAGCTTAGAGGCGGGCAGGGAGAGAAACACCATATATTTT; CDR3aa: CASSLEAGRERNTIYF; abundance: once; j_gene: TRBJ1-3; v_gene: TRBV7-8; d_gene: -
CDR3nt: TGTGCCAGCAGCCAAGGTCGGGGACAGTTCTACGAGCAGTACTTC; CDR3aa: CASSQGRGQFYEQYF; abundance: -; j_gene: TRBJ2-7; v_gene: TRBV4-2; d_gene: TRBD1
CDR3nt: TGTGCCTGGAGTGTACGGGCAGCCTATGGCTACACCTTC; CDR3aa: CAWSVRAAYGYTF; abundance: -; j_gene: TRBJ1-2; v_gene: TRBV30; d_gene: -
CDR3nt: TGTGCCAGCGCCCAGGCCTACGAGCAGTACTTC; CDR3aa: CASAQAYEQYF; abundance: -; j_gene: TRBJ2-7; v_gene: TRBV7-9; d_gene: -
CDR3nt: TGTGCCAGCAGCTCCGACCTTGGGGGCGTGAACACTGAAGCTTTCTTT; CDR3aa: CASSSDLGGVNTEAFF; abundance: -; j_gene: TRBJ1-1; v_gene: TRBV5-8; d_gene: -
CDR3nt: TGTGCCAGCGCCCTAACAGGGTCAGATGGCTACACCTTC; CDR3aa: CASALTGSDGYTF; abundance: -; j_gene: TRBJ1-2; v_gene: TRBV27; d_gene: -